This is a list of T cell receptor beta chains from one sample in a study of quantifying T cell responses using KT2 cells. TCRdb re-derived calls from the UMI-ligation and nested PCR reads in MiXCR, one entry per CDR3 protein. The sample has more than 55,000 distinct CDR3 sequences; 9% to 15% are singletons. Material for sequencing was PBMCs spiked with cells of the T cell clone KT2. These receptors all come from a human donor. Each CDR3 is given with its conserved first and last residue. The D gene is left open where the match is weak. The size of a clone is reported for some rows only, either as once, few or many, or as a class for expanded clones.

TRBV12-3/TRBV12-4	few	NA	TRBJ2-2	CASRRGERNTGELFF
TRBV4-3	many	NA	TRBJ1-2	CASSQVLYYGYTF
TRBV3-1	many	NA	TRBJ2-5	CASSQDPRTFQETQYF
TRBV4-1	many	NA	TRBJ1-6	CASSQEAGMAGHGSPLHF
TRBV6-6	NA	NA	TRBJ1-4	CASSYQTASNEKLFF
TRBV5-6	NA	NA	TRBJ2-3	CASSLRSPDTQYF
TRBV2	few	NA	TRBJ1-4	CASSELPVNGEKLFF
TRBV10-3	few	TRBD2	TRBJ2-1	CAISASSGAGGYNEQFF
TRBV19	many	NA	TRBJ1-5	CASSIGAIAQHF
TRBV6-2/TRBV6-3	NA	TRBD1	TRBJ1-3	CASRTGGMSSGNTIYF
TRBV6-5	few	TRBD1	TRBJ1-1	CASRQTGFVEAFF
TRBV29-1	many	TRBD1	TRBJ1-2	CSVEETGGYGYTF
TRBV29-1	many	NA	TRBJ2-3	CSSRGGRTDTQYF
TRBV7-6	many	NA	TRBJ1-5	CASSLDTGINQPQHF
TRBV25-1	NA	TRBD2	TRBJ2-7	CASRAGYEQYF
TRBV20-1	few	NA	TRBJ2-5	CSLPGLAGETQYF
TRBV6-5	few	NA	TRBJ2-1	CASSSREGVIQFF
TRBV23-1	few	NA	TRBJ1-5	CASSQPDRNQPQHF
TRBV5-4	NA	TRBD2	TRBJ2-3	CASSTLERGDTDTQYF
TRBV2	many	NA	TRBJ2-2	CASSGRGRVRTGELFF
TRBV6-2/TRBV6-3	NA	NA	TRBJ1-2	CASKGPTNYGYTF
TRBV2	NA	TRBD2	TRBJ2-3	CASAKRGVGDTQYF
TRBV11-2	NA	NA	TRBJ1-5	CASSLDGDLYQPQHF
TRBV4-2	NA	TRBD1	TRBJ1-1	CASSLPRGQGARKTEAFF
TRBV10-3	NA	NA	TRBJ2-1	CAIRVSGENEQFF
TRBV15	many	NA	TRBJ1-5	CATSLTAGAAQPQHF
TRBV20-1	few	NA	TRBJ2-3	CSARGAGYSTDTQYF
TRBV2	few	NA	TRBJ1-1	CASSVPMNTEAFF
TRBV10-3	few	NA	TRBJ1-1	CAISDPVGTEAFF
TRBV4-1	many	TRBD2	TRBJ2-1	CASSQDRSGLAVVF
TRBV5-1	many	TRBD1	TRBJ1-1	CASTRTGQATLNTEAFF
TRBV2	NA	TRBD1	TRBJ2-7	CASIEDRGYEQYF
TRBV6-1	many	NA	TRBJ2-3	CASSELGGPTDTQYF